Reported below is one T cell receptor beta chain. This entry belongs to a study of control samples from healthy donors and cancer patients. CDR3 length equals 13 residues. Germline CDR1 is SGHRS and CDR2 is YFSETQ. Trimming took off 1 base at V and 4 bases at J, with 7 bases between the two ends. The data were produced by immunoSEQ multiplex PCR, yet TCRdb's version contains in-frame clones alone and is incomplete. This sample carries around 30,000 clones, 94% of them seen once, and the ten largest clones take roughly 6.7%. Sequenced input: blood. The chain combines TRBV5-1 with TRBJ2-3; D may be TRBD1 or TRBD2 (6 bases each). This receptor was identified in a man aged 55-75 years in good health. CDR3 amino acids: CASSLRGPDTQYF. CDR3 nucleotide sequence: TGCGCCAGCAGCTTGCGGGGGCCAGATACGCAGTATTTT.